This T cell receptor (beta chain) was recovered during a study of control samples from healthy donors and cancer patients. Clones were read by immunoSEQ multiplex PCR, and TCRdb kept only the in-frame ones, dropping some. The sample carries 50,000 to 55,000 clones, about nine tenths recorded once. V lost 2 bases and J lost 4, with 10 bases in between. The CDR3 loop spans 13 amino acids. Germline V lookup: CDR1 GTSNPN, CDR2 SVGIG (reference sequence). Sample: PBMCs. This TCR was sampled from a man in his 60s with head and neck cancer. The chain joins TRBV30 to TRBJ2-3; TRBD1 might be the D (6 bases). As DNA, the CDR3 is TGTGCCTGGAGTAAAGGGGGTGCAGATACGCAGTATTTT. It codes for CAWSKGGADTQYF.